Below are 23 T cell receptor beta chains sequenced from a single sample in a study of cytomegalovirus exposure and HLA in healthy donors. Primers: 60 Vbeta forward and 13 Jbeta reverse. The table came from immunoSEQ multiplex PCR; TCRdb's copy has only in-frame clones and leaves some out. The sample lists about 64,000 clones; approximately 58% were seen once. The sequencing input was PBMCs. Source of these receptors: a woman between 45 and 65 years old in good health and CMV-seronegative.

This clone has more than one count but fewer than ten. The chain links TRBV2 to TRBJ2-5; the D is unclear. Trimming pared 6 bases from V and 5 bases from J, leaving 7 bases between. Germline V gene data show CDR1 as SNHLY and CDR2 as FYNNEI. The CDR3 runs to 11 residues. In DNA, the CDR3 is TGTGCCAGCAGCCTCTATGAGACCCAGTACTTC. Protein: CASSLYETQYF.

The chain combines TRBV5-4 with TRBJ1-1, with D perhaps matching TRBD1 (5 bases). The ends were cut back, 5 bases at V and 1 base at J, with 12 bases in the middle. The CDR3 is made up of 14 amino acids. Germline loops: CDR1 SGHNT, CDR2 YYREEE (reference sequence). The CDR3 coding sequence is TGTGCCAGCAGGTACGGCGGGGGGAACACTGAAGCTTTCTTT. Translated, it gives CASRYGGGNTEAFF. Full variable domain (remainder filled in from reference TRBV5-4 and TRBJ1-1): ETGVTQSPTHLIKTRGQQVTLRCSSQSGHNTVSWYQQALGQGPQFIFQYYREEENGRGNFPPRFSGLQFPNYSSELNVNALELDDSALYLCASRYGGGNTEAFFGQGTRLTVV.

This rearrangement joins TRBV10-1 to TRBJ2-7; 7 nucleotides line up with TRBD1. Germline lookup yields CDR1 WNHNN and CDR2 SYGVQD (reference sequence). The CDR3 covers 14 residues. V was pared by 3 bases and J by 3 bases, with 5 bases of the junction left unmatched. The CDR3 protein is CASSEGTAVYEQYF. CDR3 DNA: TGCGCCAGCAGTGAAGGGACAGCCGTCTACGAGCAGTACTTC.

V and J are TRBV7-2 and TRBJ1-5; tentative D call: TRBD1 (5 bases). Trimming removed 5 bases from V and 8 bases from J, with 16 bases in between. The CDR3 length is 14 residues. Germline V CDR1 and CDR2: SGHTA, FQGNSA. The CDR3: CASSPIGGGEPQHF. CDR3 coding DNA: TGTGCCAGCAGCCCAATCGGCGGAGGGGAGCCCCAGCATTTT.

The chain links TRBV5-1 to TRBJ1-1; D remains ambiguous. With 0 bases removed from V and 2 bases from J, the gap between germline ends came to 8 bases. The germline V gene encodes CDR1 SGHRS and CDR2 YFSETQ. The CDR3 loop spans 14 amino acids. CDR3 sequence reads: CASSLVADNTEAFF. CDR3 nucleotide sequence: TGCGCCAGCAGCTTGGTAGCGGATAACACTGAAGCTTTCTTT.

The gene calls are TRBV4-3 and TRBJ2-1, with 8 bases aligning to TRBD2. In germline, CDR1 is LGHNA, CDR2 YSLEER. After removal of 2 bases from V and 9 bases from J, the junction contained 6 bases not matched to a gene. CDR3 length: 14 residues. In DNA, the CDR3 is TGCGCCAGCAGCCAACACGGGAGGGCCGGTGAGCAGTTCTTC. This codes for CASSQHGRAGEQFF.

This clone appeared a few times. The chain is built from TRBV5-4 and TRBJ2-7, with D unclear. This CDR3 contains 14 residues. The germline gives CDR1 SGHNT, CDR2 YYREEE (reference sequence). The V end lost 5 bases, the J end lost 0 bases, and 12 bases lay between the germline ends. The CDR3 reads CASSLADFSYEQYF. CDR3 bases: TGTGCCAGCAGTCTTGCCGACTTCTCCTACGAGCAGTACTTC.

The chain links TRBV7-6 to TRBJ1-2; 9 positions match TRBD1. Trimming removed 5 bases from V and 2 bases from J; junction bases left unmatched: 6. This CDR3 is 15 amino acids long. Looked up from germline, CDR1 is SGHVS and CDR2 is FNYEAQ. The CDR3 reads CASSPRDRANYGYTF. CDR3 nucleotide sequence: TGTGCCAGCAGCCCAAGGGACAGGGCAAACTATGGCTACACCTTC.

In this sample, this clone turned up a few times. The chain couples TRBV5-6 to TRBJ2-5; no reliable D call. Germline assignment: CDR1 SGHDT and CDR2 YYEEEE. Trimming took off 3 bases at V and 7 bases at J, with 7 bases between the two ends. The CDR3 has 11 residues. CDR3 region: CASSSLGTQYF. DNA for the CDR3: TGTGCCAGCAGCTCCCTAGGGACCCAGTACTTC.

The sample holds a few counts of this clone. The junction and the germline gene differ at one end; a read error may be behind it. V gene TRBV7-7 combines with J gene TRBJ1-4, with 7 bases fitting TRBD1. The CDR3 covers 13 residues. The germline gives CDR1 SSHAT, CDR2 FNYEAQ (reference sequence). The CDR3 is CASSLGTAEKLFF. CDR3 nucleotides: TGTGCTAGCAGCCTGGGGACAGCCGAAAAACTGTTTTTT.

CDR3 protein: CASSLEGTGDGGYTF. The DNA of the CDR3 is TGCGCCAGCAGCTTGGAAGGGACAGGGGACGGCGGCTACACCTTC. The V and J genes are TRBV5-1 and TRBJ1-2, with 10 nucleotides matching TRBD1. This CDR3 contains 15 residues. The J segment lost 8 bases and the V segment lost 0 bases, leaving 7 bases of the junction unmatched. CDR1 and CDR2 (germline): SGHRS, YFSETQ.

This clone occurred a few times. The V call is TRBV9, the J call TRBJ2-1; 11 nucleotides line up with TRBD2. Germline trimming cut 0 bases from V and 9 bases from J; bases unmatched to any gene: 8. Germline values: CDR1 SGDLS, CDR2 YYNGEE. CDR3 length equals 16 residues. The CDR3 here is CASSVGAGLAGGEQFF. CDR3 coding DNA: TGTGCCAGCAGCGTAGGGGCAGGGCTAGCGGGAGGTGAGCAGTTCTTC.

The V and J genes are TRBV18 and TRBJ2-1; tentatively, D is TRBD2 (6 bases). Trimming removed 3 bases from V and 6 bases from J, with 15 bases in between. CDR1 KGHSH and CDR2 LQKENI come from the germline V gene. The CDR3 runs 15 residues. This CDR3 reads CASSPPGARGNEQFF. As DNA, the CDR3 is TGTGCCAGCTCACCGCCGGGAGCTAGGGGCAATGAGCAGTTCTTC.

This rearrangement joins TRBV7-2 to TRBJ1-2, with 9 bases fitting TRBD1. Per the germline V gene, CDR1 is SGHTA and CDR2 is FQGNSA. This CDR3 contains 14 residues. The J segment lost 7 bases and the V segment lost 5 bases, leaving 8 bases of the junction unmatched. CDR3 sequence reads: CASSGADRGGGYTF. The CDR3, as DNA: TGTGCCAGCAGCGGGGCGGACAGGGGCGGTGGCTACACCTTC. Filled out from reference TRBV7-2 and TRBJ1-2, the complete variable domain reads GAGVSQSPSNKVTEKGKDVELRCDPISGHTALYWYRQSLGQGLEFLIYFQGNSAPDKSGLPSDRFSAERTGGSVSTLTIQRTQQEDSAVYLCASSGADRGGGYTFGSGTRLTVV.

On this clone itself: The sample carries other DNA sequences with the same CDR3. This chain joins TRBV5-1 and TRBJ1-1; 10 bases line up with TRBD1. Germline V gene data show CDR1 as SGHRS and CDR2 as YFSETQ. The CDR3 runs to 16 residues. Germline trimming cut 4 bases from V and 1 base from J; bases unmatched to any gene: 7. The CDR3 sequence is CASSPRDRGANTEAFF. CDR3 DNA sequence: TGCGCCAGCAGCCCCAGGGACAGGGGTGCGAACACTGAAGCTTTCTTT.

The chain joins TRBV19 to TRBJ2-5; no definite D call. The ends were cut back, 1 base at V and 2 bases at J, with 8 bases in the middle. Germline V gene sequence: CDR1 LNHDA, CDR2 SQIVND (reference sequence). CDR3 length: 14 amino acids. CDR3 in amino acids: CASSIGRQQETQYF. The CDR3 DNA reads TGTGCCAGTAGTATAGGCCGTCAGCAAGAGACCCAGTACTTC. The variable domain in full, completed from reference TRBV19 and TRBJ2-5, reads DGGITQSPKYLFRKEGQNVTLSCEQNLNHDAMYWYRQDPGQGLRLIYYSQIVNDFQKGDIAEGYSVSREKKESFPLTVTSAQKNPTAFYLCASSIGRQQETQYFGPGTRLLVL.

The chain links TRBV6-1 to TRBJ1-2; 11 bases fit TRBD1. The CDR3 loop spans 14 amino acids. V was pared by 7 bases and J by 3 bases, with 4 bases of the junction left unmatched. Germline values: CDR1 MNHNS, CDR2 SASEGT. CDR3 sequence reads: CASKRTGGDYGYTF. For the CDR3, the DNA is TGTGCCAGCAAGCGGACAGGGGGCGACTATGGCTACACCTTC.

This clone is medium-sized by share. The chain recombines TRBV18 with TRBJ2-7; D might be TRBD1 (5 bases). The CDR3 runs 14 residues. The germline gives CDR1 KGHSH, CDR2 LQKENI. V was trimmed by 0 bases and J by 5 bases, leaving 11 bases between them. The CDR3 spells CASSPPSGIHEQYF. CDR3 DNA: TGTGCCAGCTCACCACCCTCAGGGATTCACGAGCAGTACTTC.

V gene TRBV29-1 combines with J gene TRBJ2-1, with TRBD1 matching 7 bases. Germline V gene sequence: CDR1 SQVTM, CDR2 ANQGSEA. The ends lost 6 bases at V and 7 bases at J; junction bases unmatched: 12. There are 14 residues in the CDR3. The CDR3 DNA sequence: TGCAGCGTGGGGGCCGGGACAGACGTTAATGAGCAGTTCTTC. As protein: CSVGAGTDVNEQFF.

The chain joins TRBV28 to TRBJ1-2; D is unclear. CDR1 and CDR2 from the germline V gene are MDHEN and SYDVKM. The CDR3 sequence is 13 residues long. The V and J ends lost 1 base and 7 bases respectively, with 10 bases between them. The CDR3 protein is CASSLFGFGGYTF. CDR3 coding DNA: TGTGCCAGCAGTTTATTTGGTTTCGGTGGCTACACCTTC.

The chain links TRBV12-5 to TRBJ2-1; 10 bases line up with TRBD1. The CDR3 extends over 17 amino acids. The germline V gene encodes CDR1 LGHNT and CDR2 FRNRAP. Trimming at V came to 6 bases and at J to 4 bases, leaving 12 bases not matched to a gene. As DNA, the CDR3 is TGTGCTAGTGGCCCTCCCTTAAGACAGGGGGCTTACAATGAGCAGTTCTTC. Translated: CASGPPLRQGAYNEQFF.

This chain links TRBV2 with TRBJ2-7, with TRBD2 identical over 14 bases. Germline trimming cut 6 bases from V and 5 bases from J; bases unmatched to any gene: 6. There are 15 residues in the CDR3. In germline, CDR1 is SNHLY, CDR2 FYNNEI. The CDR3 region is CASRRGTSGSNEQYF. CDR3 DNA: TGTGCCAGCAGAAGAGGGACTAGCGGGAGCAACGAGCAGTACTTC. Supplemented by reference TRBV2 and TRBJ2-7, the full variable domain reads EPEVTQTPSHQVTQMGQEVILRCVPISNHLYFYWYRQILGQKVEFLVSFYNNEISEKSEIFDDQFSVERPDGSNFTLKIRSTKLEDSAMYFCASRRGTSGSNEQYFGPGTRLTVT.

This clone was found a few times. This chain connects TRBV18 to TRBJ1-1; 10 bases align to TRBD1. V lost 0 bases to trimming and J lost 4 bases; unmatched junction nucleotides: 5. The germline V gene encodes CDR1 KGHSH and CDR2 LQKENI. This CDR3 is 16 amino acids long. CDR3 residues: CASSPPPGQGSTEAFF. The CDR3 nucleotides are TGTGCCAGCTCACCACCTCCGGGACAGGGGAGCACTGAAGCTTTCTTT.